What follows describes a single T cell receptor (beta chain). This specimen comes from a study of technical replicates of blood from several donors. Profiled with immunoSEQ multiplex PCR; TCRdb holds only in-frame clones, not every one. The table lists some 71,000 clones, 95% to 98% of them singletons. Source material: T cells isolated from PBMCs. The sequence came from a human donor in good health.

The CDR3 DNA sequence: TGTGCCACCAGCAGATACCAGGGGGACGGTCGGACTGAAGCTTTCTTT. Translation: CATSRYQGDGRTEAFF. The chain links TRBV15 to TRBJ1-1; 7 bases align to TRBD1. CDR3 length: 16 amino acids. Germline-derived CDR1 and CDR2 are LNHNV and YYDKDF (reference sequence). Trimming took 2 bases from V and 5 from J; bases not matched to a gene: 11.